The rows below give T cell receptor beta chains drawn from one sample of a study of blood T cell repertoires in COVID-19. Repertoires were generated with immunoSEQ multiplex PCR, while TCRdb's copy carries only in-frame clones and drops some. Altogether under 300,000 clones are present, around nine tenths being singletons, with the ten largest covering 2.1%. What was sequenced was peripheral blood. The receptors stem from a woman between 35 and 50 years old who had recovered from COVID-19. CDR3s include the opening cysteine and the closing phenylalanine or tryptophan. D genes are given only for firm matches. Expanded clones are given a class, and other clones once, few, many or no size at all.

d_call	clone_size	j_call	v_call	cdr3_nt	cdr3_aa
.	.	TRBJ1-2	TRBV6-4	TGTGCCAGCAGTGACTCGAGAAGGGGTTATGGCTACACCTTC	CASSDSRRGYGYTF
.	.	TRBJ2-7	TRBV30	TGTGCCTGGTCGACAGGTGACTCCTACGAGCAGTACTTC	CAWSTGDSYEQYF
.	.	TRBJ1-1	TRBV5-6	TGTGCCAGCAGGTCGACAGGACGAACAGGTGAAGCTTTCTTT	CASRSTGRTGEAFF
.	.	TRBJ1-1	TRBV27	TGTGCCAGCAGTTTGGTCTTAGGACGGGGATATGAAGCTTTCTTT	CASSLVLGRGYEAFF
TRBD1	.	TRBJ1-3	TRBV28	TGTGCCAGCATTACACAGGGGAGCTCTGGAAACACCATATATTTT	CASITQGSSGNTIYF
.	.	TRBJ1-2	TRBV4-1	TGCGCCAGCAGCCCCGCGTCGGGAGCAGACTCTAACTATGGCTACACCTTC	CASSPASGADSNYGYTF
TRBD1	.	TRBJ2-1	TRBV5-6	TGTGCCAGCAGCTTGAGTGGGACAGGGAACAATGAGCAGTTCTTC	CASSLSGTGNNEQFF
.	few	TRBJ2-7	TRBV5-1	TGCGCCAGCAGCTCTCGGACTGCTTCCTACGAGCAGTACTTC	CASSSRTASYEQYF
.	.	TRBJ2-7	TRBV19	TGTGCCACTCTTTTTCGGAGCGAGCAGTACTTC	CATLFRSEQYF
TRBD1	.	TRBJ2-1	TRBV5-1	TGCGCCAGCAGCTTGGGAGACAGGGGACGCCAAGGCAATGAGCAGTTCTTC	CASSLGDRGRQGNEQFF
TRBD1	.	TRBJ2-7	TRBV15	TGTGCCACCAGCAGAGATGGGATTTCAGGGGGCCATTACGAGCAGTACTTC	CATSRDGISGGHYEQYF
TRBD1	.	TRBJ2-3	TRBV5-4	TGTGCCAGCAGCCAGAGACAGGGCTTCACAGATACGCAGTATTTT	CASSQRQGFTDTQYF
TRBD2	.	TRBJ2-1	TRBV28	TGTGCCAGCATTGCGACTAGCGGGTCCCGAGATGAGCAGTTCTTC	CASIATSGSRDEQFF
.	.	TRBJ2-7	TRBV7-2	TGTGCCAGCAGCCAGACAGTTCCAGCGTACGAGCAGTACTTC	CASSQTVPAYEQYF
.	once	TRBJ1-1	TRBV6-2/TRBV6-3	TGTGCCAGCAGTTACTTCCGGGACACTGAAGCTTTCTTT	CASSYFRDTEAFF
TRBD1	.	TRBJ1-3	TRBV5-4	TGTGCCAGCAGCAAAAAACAGGGGGCTTCTGGAAACACCATATATTTT	CASSKKQGASGNTIYF
TRBD1	.	TRBJ2-5	TRBV12-5	TGTGCTAGTGGTTTGGCGACAGGGGGCGAGGAGACCCAGTACTTC	CASGLATGGEETQYF
TRBD2	.	TRBJ2-1	TRBV4-2	TGTGCCAGCAGCCAAGTTTTTCTAGCGGGGTATGAGCAGTTCTTC	CASSQVFLAGYEQFF
.	.	TRBJ2-5	TRBV5-1	TGCGCCAGCAGCCCCCCGGGGGAGACCCAGTACTTC	CASSPPGETQYF
TRBD2	once	TRBJ2-3	TRBV28	TGTGCCAGCGATGGGCGGGGGAGCACAGATACGCAGTATTTT	CASDGRGSTDTQYF
.	.	TRBJ2-7	TRBV7-2	TGTGCCAGCAGCTTAGCGTTGGGGGGCGAGCAGTACTTC	CASSLALGGEQYF
TRBD1	.	TRBJ1-6	TRBV9	TGTGCCAGCAGCGTAGTACCGGGGACAGGGGTCTCACCCCTCCACTTT	CASSVVPGTGVSPLHF
.	.	TRBJ2-3	TRBV4-2	TGTGCCAGCAGCCAAGCTCGGAGCGGAGACACAGATACGCAGTATTTT	CASSQARSGDTDTQYF
TRBD2	.	TRBJ2-5	TRBV6-1	TGTGCCAGCAGTGAACAAGCGGGACCCCAAGAGACCCAGTACTTC	CASSEQAGPQETQYF
.	.	TRBJ1-2	TRBV30	TGTGCCTTGGCGCATGACATAACTAACTATGGCTACACCTTC	CALAHDITNYGYTF
TRBD1	.	TRBJ1-1	TRBV19	TGTGCCAGTACCTTAGGGAACAGGGGGAACACTGAAGCTTTCTTT	CASTLGNRGNTEAFF
.	.	TRBJ1-2	TRBV30	TGTGCCTGGGTAACTGACGCGGGTCGGACGCCGTCCTACACCTTC	CAWVTDAGRTPSYTF
TRBD1	few	TRBJ2-1	TRBV27	TGTGCCACCGCGACAGGGGACCCCTACAATGAGCAGTTCTTC	CATATGDPYNEQFF
TRBD1	.	TRBJ1-5	TRBV29-1	TGCAGCGTTGAGGAGTGGGGACAGGGAGGGCCCCAGCATTTT	CSVEEWGQGGPQHF
TRBD1	once	TRBJ1-4	TRBV6-1	TGTGCCAGCAGTGAAGGGGCAGGGGGCAATGAAAAACTGTTTTTT	CASSEGAGGNEKLFF
.	.	TRBJ2-3	TRBV7-3	TGTGCCAGCAGCGCGGGGGCTAGCACAGATACGCAGTATTTT	CASSAGASTDTQYF
TRBD1	.	TRBJ1-2	TRBV9	TGTGCCAGCAGCCCCGGGACAGGGGGTTATGGCTACACCTTC	CASSPGTGGYGYTF
TRBD1	.	TRBJ2-3	TRBV24-1	TGTGCCACCAGTGTCCCGGGACAGGGTATCACAGATACGCAGTATTTT	CATSVPGQGITDTQYF
.	once	TRBJ1-5	TRBV9	TGTGCCAGCAGCGTAGCAGCGGATCAGCCCCAGCATTTT	CASSVAADQPQHF
.	.	TRBJ1-2	TRBV7-2	TGTGCCAGCAGCCCTCTAAGGCAGGTGGTCTATGGCTACACCTTC	CASSPLRQVVYGYTF
.	.	TRBJ1-4	TRBV3-1/TRBV3-2	TGTGCCAGCAGCGTTTCGCAGGGGAGGGCAAAACTGTTTTTT	CASSVSQGRAKLFF
.	.	TRBJ2-1	TRBV30	TGTGCCTGGAGTGACACCTACAATGAGCAGTTCTTC	CAWSDTYNEQFF
.	.	TRBJ2-1	TRBV19	TGTGCCAGTAGTATAGATGGTTTGGACGGACGAGGGTACTACAATGAGCAGTTCTTC	CASSIDGLDGRGYYNEQFF
.	once	TRBJ2-7	TRBV11-3	TGTGCCAGCAGCACCCGTGACAGGTCCCACGAGCAGTACTTC	CASSTRDRSHEQYF
.	.	TRBJ2-5	TRBV11-3	TGTGCCAGCAGCCAAAACAGGGATAGGACCCAGTACTTC	CASSQNRDRTQYF
TRBD2	.	TRBJ2-3	TRBV20-1	TGCAGTGCTAGTCCCGGGACTAGCGGGGCATTCACAGATACGCAGTATTTT	CSASPGTSGAFTDTQYF
TRBD2	.	TRBJ2-3	TRBV7-8	TGTGCCAGCAGCCCCCCGTACGGATCGGCCCCACTCCGCGGACCGTCGGGGGGTACAGATACGCAGTATTTT	CASSPPYGSAPLRGPSGGTDTQYF
.	.	TRBJ2-5	TRBV3-1/TRBV3-2	TGTGCCAGCGGGGAGGGGGGAAGAGAGACCCAGTACTTC	CASGEGGRETQYF
.	.	TRBJ1-4	TRBV9	TGTGCCAGCAGCGTAGTCGGAGGTCCCGGTGAAAAACTGTTTTTT	CASSVVGGPGEKLFF
TRBD1	.	TRBJ2-7	TRBV29-1	TGCAGCGTTGAGGGATCCGGGACAGGAAACGCCTACGAGCAGTACTTC	CSVEGSGTGNAYEQYF
.	.	TRBJ1-1	TRBV4-2	TGTGCCAGCAGCCAAGGGGGGGGCCTGAACACTGAAGCTTTCTTT	CASSQGGGLNTEAFF
TRBD1	.	TRBJ2-6	TRBV9	TGTGCCAGCAGCGCCGCGACAGGGGTTAGCTCTGGGGCCAACGTCCTGACTTTC	CASSAATGVSSGANVLTF
TRBD1	.	TRBJ2-5	TRBV10-3	TGTGCCATCAGTGATCCCGGGACAGGGACTTTGGAGACCCAGTACTTC	CAISDPGTGTLETQYF
.	.	TRBJ2-7	TRBV21-1	TGTGCCAGCAGCAGAGGGCAGGTAGGCTACGAGCAGTACTTC	CASSRGQVGYEQYF
.	.	TRBJ1-2	TRBV7-9	TGTGCCAGCAGCTCAACAGGGACCTATGGCTACACCTTC	CASSSTGTYGYTF
.	few	TRBJ2-1	TRBV29-1	TGCAGCGTTGACAGGACAGTATACAATGAGCAGTTCTTC	CSVDRTVYNEQFF
TRBD2	.	TRBJ2-5	TRBV19	TGTGCCAGTAGTATGCAAGCGGGACGCAAGCACTTC	CASSMQAGRKHF
.	.	TRBJ2-7	TRBV6-1	TGTGCCAGCAGCGAACAACCGGGACACAGATTCTACGAGCAGTACTTC	CASSEQPGHRFYEQYF
TRBD2	.	TRBJ2-7	TRBV6-5	TGTGCCAGCAGGGAGACTAGCGGGGGTGGCTACGAGCAGTACTTC	CASRETSGGGYEQYF
.	.	TRBJ1-2	TRBV9	TGTGCCAGCAGCGTAGCCCCCGGTCAGGCCAACTATGGCTACACCTTC	CASSVAPGQANYGYTF
TRBD1	.	TRBJ1-5	TRBV28	TGTGCCAGCAGTTTTCAGACAGGGGGACAGCCCCAGCATTTT	CASSFQTGGQPQHF
.	.	TRBJ1-3	TRBV4-2	TGTGCCAGCAGCCAAGAGTGGGGGGTTCGCTCTGGAAACACCATATATTTT	CASSQEWGVRSGNTIYF